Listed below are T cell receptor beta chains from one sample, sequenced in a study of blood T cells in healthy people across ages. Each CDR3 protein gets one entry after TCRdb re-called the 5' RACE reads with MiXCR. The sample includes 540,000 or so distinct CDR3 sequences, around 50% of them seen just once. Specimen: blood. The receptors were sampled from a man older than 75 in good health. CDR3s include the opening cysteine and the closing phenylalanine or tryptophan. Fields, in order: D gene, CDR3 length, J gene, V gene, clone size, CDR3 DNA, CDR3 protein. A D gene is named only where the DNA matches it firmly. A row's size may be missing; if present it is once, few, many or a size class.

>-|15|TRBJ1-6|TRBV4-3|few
TGCGCCAGCAGCCAAGAAAATCTGGAGAATTCACCCCTCCACTTT
CASSQENLENSPLHF
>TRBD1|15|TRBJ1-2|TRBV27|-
TGTGCCAGCAGTCCAACCGGGACAGCCAACTATGGCTACACCTTC
CASSPTGTANYGYTF
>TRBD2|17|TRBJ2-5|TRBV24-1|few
TGTGCCACCAGTGATCGTAGACTAGCGGGAGGGCAAGAGACCCAGTACTTC
CATSDRRLAGGQETQYF
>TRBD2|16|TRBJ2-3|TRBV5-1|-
TGCGCCAGCAGCCTAGACGGGGGGATCAACACAGATACGCAGTATTTT
CASSLDGGINTDTQYF
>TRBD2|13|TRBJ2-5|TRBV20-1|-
TGCAGCCAGACACAGACAGCGGGGGAGACCCAGTACTTC
CSQTQTAGETQYF
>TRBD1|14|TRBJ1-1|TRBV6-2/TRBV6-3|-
TGTGCCAGCAGACGCGGACAGGGGTACACTGAAGCTTTCTTT
CASRRGQGYTEAFF
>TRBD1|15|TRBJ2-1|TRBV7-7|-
TGTGCTAGCAGCTGGGGAGGGACAGGGGACAATGAGCAGTTCTTC
CASSWGGTGDNEQFF
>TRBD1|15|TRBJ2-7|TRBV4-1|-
TGCGCCAGCAGCCAGGTCGGACAGGGGTACTACGAGCAGTACTTC
CASSQVGQGYYEQYF
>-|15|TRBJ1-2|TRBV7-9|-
TGTGCCAGCAGCTTAGCGGGGACTGTGGATTATGGCTACACCTTC
CASSLAGTVDYGYTF
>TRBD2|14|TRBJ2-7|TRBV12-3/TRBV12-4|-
TGTGCCAGCGGGCCTAGCGGGGGTACAAATGAGCAGTACTTC
CASGPSGGTNEQYF
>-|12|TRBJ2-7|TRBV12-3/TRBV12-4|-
TGTGCCAGCAGCCCATGGGCCTCCGAGCAGTACTTC
CASSPWASEQYF
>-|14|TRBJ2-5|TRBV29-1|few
TGCAGCGGACGTGGCGGGACACCCGGTCAAAGGGAGTACTTC
CSGRGGTPGQREYF
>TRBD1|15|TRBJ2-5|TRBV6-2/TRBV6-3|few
TGTGCCAGCAAGGTCACAGGGGTAGTAGTGGATGAGCAGTACTTC
CASKVTGVVVDEQYF
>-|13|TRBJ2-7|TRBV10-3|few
TGTGCCATCAGTGACCGGGACCCCTACGAGCAGTACTTC
CAISDRDPYEQYF
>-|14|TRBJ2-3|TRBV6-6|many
TGTGCCAGCAGTTCCGACAGGTTTACAGATACGCAGTATTTT
CASSSDRFTDTQYF
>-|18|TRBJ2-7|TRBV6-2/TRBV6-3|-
TGTGCCAGCAGTTACAAGGGTAGCGGCCTCGGGACGGAATACGAGCAGTACTTC
CASSYKGSGLGTEYEQYF
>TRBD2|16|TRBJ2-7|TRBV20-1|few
TGCAGTGCTAGGGGACTAGCGGGGGCGAGCGCCTACGAGCAGTACTTC
CSARGLAGASAYEQYF
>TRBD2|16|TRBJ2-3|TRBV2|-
TGTGCCAGCAGCGCCCCGCGGGGGGCCAGCACAGATACGCAGTATTTT
CASSAPRGASTDTQYF
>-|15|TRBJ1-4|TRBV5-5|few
TGTGCCAGCAGCTTTGGGACAACAACTAATGAAAAACTGTTTTTT
CASSFGTTTNEKLFF
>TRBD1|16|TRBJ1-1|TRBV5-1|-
TGCGCCAGCAGCTTCAGGACAGGGGGGAGGATCACTGAAGCTTTCTTT
CASSFRTGGRITEAFF
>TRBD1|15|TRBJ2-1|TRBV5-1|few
TGCGCCAGCAGCCTGGTCCGGGACAGCTACAATGAGCAGTTCTTC
CASSLVRDSYNEQFF
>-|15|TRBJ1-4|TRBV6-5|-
TGTGCCAGCAGTTCCACTCAGGGGAAGAATGAAAAACTGTTTTTT
CASSSTQGKNEKLFF
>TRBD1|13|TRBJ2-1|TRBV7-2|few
TGTGCCAGCAGCTATGACAGGGGCAATGAGCAGTTCTTC
CASSYDRGNEQFF
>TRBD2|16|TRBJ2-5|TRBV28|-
TGTGCCAGCAGTTCCGGGACTAGCGGGAGGATAAATGAGCAGTACTTC
CASSSGTSGRINEQYF
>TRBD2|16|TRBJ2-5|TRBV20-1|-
TGCAGTGCTAGGTCGTGGACTAGCGGGAGTTGGGAGACCCAGTACTTC
CSARSWTSGSWETQYF
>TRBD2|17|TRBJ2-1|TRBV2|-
TGTGCCAGCTCCGGGACTAGCGGGAGTGTTTTGGTGAGTGAGCAGTTCTTC
CASSGTSGSVLVSEQFF
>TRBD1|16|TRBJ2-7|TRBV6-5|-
TGTGCCAGCAGTACCCAAGGGAACAGGGGGCTCTACGAGCAGTACTTC
CASSTQGNRGLYEQYF
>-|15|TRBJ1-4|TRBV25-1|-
TGTGCCAGCATCTCAGGACGGGGGGGAAATGAAAAACTGTTTTTT
CASISGRGGNEKLFF
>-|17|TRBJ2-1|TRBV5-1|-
TGCGCCAGCAGCGACCCGGGACAACGTTCTTCCTACAATGAGCAGTTCTTC
CASSDPGQRSSYNEQFF
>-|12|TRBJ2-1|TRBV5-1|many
TGCGCCAGCAGCCCCGGTAGGGATGAGCAGTTCTTC
CASSPGRDEQFF
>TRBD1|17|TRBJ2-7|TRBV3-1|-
TGTGCCAGCAGCCCCAAGTCCGGATCGGACAGGGATTACGAGCAGTACTTC
CASSPKSGSDRDYEQYF
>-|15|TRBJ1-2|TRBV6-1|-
TGTGCCAGCAGTTTATACAGAGAATTGGGCTATGGCTACACCTTC
CASSLYRELGYGYTF
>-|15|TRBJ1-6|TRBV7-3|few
TGTGCCAGCAGCTTAAGCGGGGGCGCGGATTCACCCCTCCACTTT
CASSLSGGADSPLHF
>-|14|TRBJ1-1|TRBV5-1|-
TGCGCCAGCAGCTTGTCGGGGGATACAGCAGACGCTTTCTTT
CASSLSGDTADAFF
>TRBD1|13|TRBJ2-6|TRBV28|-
TGTGCCAGTTGGACAGGTGGGGCCAACGTCCTGACTTTC
CASWTGGANVLTF
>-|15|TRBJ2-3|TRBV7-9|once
TGTGCCAGCAGCTCAACAGGGACGCCCACAGATACGCAGTATTTT
CASSSTGTPTDTQYF
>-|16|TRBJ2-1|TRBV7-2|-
TGTGCCAGCAGCCTGACTATCTTCCGCTCCTACAATGAGCAGTTCTTC
CASSLTIFRSYNEQFF
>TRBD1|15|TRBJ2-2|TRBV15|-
TGTGCCACCAGCAGAGACGGGACAGGGGCCGGGGAGCTGTTTTTT
CATSRDGTGAGELFF
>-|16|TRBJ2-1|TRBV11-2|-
TGTGCCAGCAGCTTAGCCCGAACAGGGATAAACAATGAGCAGTTCTTC
CASSLARTGINNEQFF
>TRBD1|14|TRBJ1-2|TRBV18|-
TGTGCCAGCTCACCGGAGGCAGGGGGCTCTGGCTACACCTTC
CASSPEAGGSGYTF
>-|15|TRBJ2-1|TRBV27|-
TGTGCCAGCAAAAGTCCTGGCGGGGTATACAATGAGCAGTTCTTC
CASKSPGGVYNEQFF
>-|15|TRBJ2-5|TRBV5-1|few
TGCGCCAGCAGCCTGAGGGTCGAGGGCCAAGAGACCCAGTACTTC
CASSLRVEGQETQYF
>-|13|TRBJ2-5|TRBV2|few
TGTGCCAGCAATAGGGCCCCCCACGAGACCCAGTACTTC
CASNRAPHETQYF
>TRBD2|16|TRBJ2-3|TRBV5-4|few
TGTGCCAGCAGCCTCTGGGCGGGAGGGCGCGCAGATACGCAGTATTTT
CASSLWAGGRADTQYF
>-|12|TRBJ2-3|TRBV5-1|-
TGCGCCAGCAGCTTGGAGAGATATACGCAGTATTTT
CASSLERYTQYF
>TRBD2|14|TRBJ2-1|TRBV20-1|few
TGCAGTGCTAGAGATTCTAGCGGGGGGCCTGAGCAGTTCTTC
CSARDSSGGPEQFF